What follows are 10 T cell receptor beta chains derived from one specimen sequenced in a study of cytomegalovirus exposure and HLA in healthy donors. This PCR relied on a set of 60 Vbeta primers and 13 Jbeta primers. Libraries were prepared by immunoSEQ multiplex PCR; TCRdb keeps only in-frame clonotypes and omits some of them. The sample lists approximately 130,000 clones, 80% to 85% occurring once. Material for sequencing was PBMCs. These receptors were taken from a man aged 18 to 29 in good health and CMV-seronegative.

The chain recombines TRBV10-1 with TRBJ2-7; D unclear. CDR3 length: 11 residues. Germline V gene lookup returns CDR1 WNHNN and CDR2 SYGVQD (reference sequence). Trimming cost V 3 bases and J 5 bases, with 5 bases left between them. CDR3: CASSDSDEQYF. The DNA of the CDR3 is TGCGCCAGCAGTGATTCCGACGAGCAGTACTTC.

This chain uses TRBV11-2 with TRBJ1-4, with 9 bases lining up with TRBD1. V was pared by 6 bases and J by 7 bases, with 9 bases of the junction left unmatched. Germline lookup yields CDR1 SGHAT and CDR2 FQNNGV. This CDR3 spans 15 amino acids. The CDR3 loop is CASRLQGAQGEKLFF. CDR3 nucleotide sequence: TGTGCCAGCAGACTACAGGGGGCGCAGGGTGAAAAACTGTTTTTT.

The chain joins TRBV5-1 to TRBJ1-1; TRBD1 aligns across 7 bases. V shed 1 base and J 1 base; nucleotides not matched to a gene: 7. Germline V CDR1 and CDR2: SGHRS, YFSETQ. The CDR3 runs to 16 residues. The CDR3 protein is CASSLFGGQPNTEAFF. CDR3 DNA sequence: TGCGCCAGCAGCTTGTTTGGGGGACAGCCGAACACTGAAGCTTTCTTT.

The chain links TRBV7-2 to TRBJ2-1, with D tentatively TRBD2 (6 bases). CDR1 and CDR2 (germline): SGHTA, FQGNSA. V lost 1 base and J 0 bases, leaving 16 bases between the germline ends. This CDR3 has 18 residues. The CDR3 reads CASSLVGPSASSYNEQFF. The CDR3 DNA follows: TGTGCCAGCAGCTTAGTTGGCCCTAGCGCCAGCTCCTACAATGAGCAGTTCTTC.

The rearrangement joins TRBV6-6 to TRBJ2-7, with 8 bases fitting TRBD1. CDR1 is MNHNY and CDR2 is SVGAGI in the germline V gene (reference sequence). Trimming cost V 2 bases and J 5 bases; bases outside gene matches: 8. This CDR3 has 15 amino acids. CDR3 nucleotides: TGTGCCAGCAGTTACCCCGGACAGGGTGTCGACGAGCAGTACTTC. Amino acids: CASSYPGQGVDEQYF.

The rearrangement uses TRBV5-1 and TRBJ1-2, with 7 bases aligning to TRBD1. The CDR3 extends over 12 amino acids. Unmatched junction bases numbered 6, after V lost 5 bases and J lost 8 bases. The germline gives CDR1 SGHRS, CDR2 YFSETQ. CDR3 nucleotide sequence: TGCGCCAGCAGGGCTACAGGGGTCGGCTACACCTTC. Its protein product is CASRATGVGYTF.

The V gene is TRBV4-3, the J gene TRBJ2-5, with D tentatively TRBD1 (5 bases). The CDR3 spans 14 residues. The germline V gene has CDR1 LGHNA and CDR2 YSLEER. V shed 0 bases and J shed 3 bases, with 8 bases lying between them. The CDR3 reads CASSQDIGEETQYF. As DNA, the CDR3 is TGCGCCAGCAGCCAAGATATAGGGGAAGAGACCCAGTACTTC.

This CDR3 reads CASSLQGHGYTF. DNA for the CDR3: TGTGCCAGCAGTCTACAGGGACATGGCTACACCTTC. The chain has TRBV6-5 and TRBJ1-2; perhaps TRBD1 as D (6 bases). CDR3 length: 12 amino acids. Trimming took 5 bases from V and 6 from J, leaving 10 bases between them. Germline CDR1 reads MNHEY; CDR2 reads SVGAGI.

The chain uses TRBV20-1 and TRBJ1-2; D ambiguous. This CDR3 spans 10 amino acids. V was pared by 3 bases and J by 5 bases, with 4 bases between. Germline CDR1 reads DFQATT; CDR2 reads SNEGSKA (reference sequence). This chain's CDR3 is CSARAYGYTF. CDR3 coding DNA: TGCAGTGCTAGGGCTTATGGCTACACCTTC.

A few counts support this clone. A read error may explain this, as a much larger clone is one base away. The chain combines TRBV6-1 with TRBJ2-1, with 10 positions matching TRBD2. After removal of 2 bases from V and 4 bases from J, the junction contained 2 bases not matched to a gene. The CDR3 contains 15 residues. Germline V gene data show CDR1 as MNHNS and CDR2 as SASEGT. In DNA form, the CDR3 reads TGTGCCAGCAGTGAACTAGCGGGGGAGTACAATGAGCAGTTCTTC. Protein product: CASSELAGEYNEQFF.